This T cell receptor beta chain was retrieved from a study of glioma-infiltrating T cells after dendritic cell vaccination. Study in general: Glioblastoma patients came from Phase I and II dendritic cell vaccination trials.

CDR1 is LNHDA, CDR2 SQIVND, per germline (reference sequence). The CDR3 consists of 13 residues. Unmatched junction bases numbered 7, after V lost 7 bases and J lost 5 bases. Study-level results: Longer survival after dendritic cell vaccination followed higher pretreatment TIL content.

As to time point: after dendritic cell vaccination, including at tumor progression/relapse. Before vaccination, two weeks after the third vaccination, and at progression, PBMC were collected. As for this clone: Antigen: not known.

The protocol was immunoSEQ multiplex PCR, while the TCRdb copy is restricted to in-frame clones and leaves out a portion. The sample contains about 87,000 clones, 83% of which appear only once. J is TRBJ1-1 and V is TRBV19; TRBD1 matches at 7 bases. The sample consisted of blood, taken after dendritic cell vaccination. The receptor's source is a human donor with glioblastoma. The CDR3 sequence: CASIQGRRTEAFF. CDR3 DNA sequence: TGTGCCAGTATACAGGGGAGGAGGACTGAAGCTTTCTTT. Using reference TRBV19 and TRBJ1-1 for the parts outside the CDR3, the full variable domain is DGGITQSPKYLFRKEGQNVTLSCEQNLNHDAMYWYRQDPGQGLRLIYYSQIVNDFQKGDIAEGYSVSREKKESFPLTVTSAQKNPTAFYLCASIQGRRTEAFFGQGTRLTVV.